Listed below are T cell receptor beta chains from one sample, sequenced in a study of human T cells and chemical hapten exposure. TCRdb ran MiXCR on the RACE reads and lists one entry per CDR3 protein. The sample carries around 130,000 distinct CDR3 sequences, about 8.2% recorded once. Sequenced input: whole blood. These receptors were taken from a male donor in good health. Some clones in this sample may be carry-over from other donors' samples. Both conserved end residues are part of each CDR3. D genes are given only for firm matches. A clone size is listed for some rows: how often the clone was seen (once, few, many), or a class if it is expanded.

J gene: TRBJ1-1
clone size: NA
D gene: NA
V gene: TRBV10-3
CDR3 DNA: TGTGCCATCAGCTTGGGATCAAAGGGGACTGAAGCTTTCTTT
CDR3 protein: CAISLGSKGTEAFF

J gene: TRBJ1-1
clone size: few
D gene: TRBD1
V gene: TRBV7-8
CDR3 DNA: TGTGCCAGCAGCCCCCCGGGACAGGGAGACACTGAAGCTTTCTTT
CDR3 protein: CASSPPGQGDTEAFF

J gene: TRBJ1-1
clone size: NA
D gene: NA
V gene: TRBV5-1
CDR3 DNA: TGCGCCAGCAGCTATCGACAGGCGGGCACTGAAGCTTTCTTT
CDR3 protein: CASSYRQAGTEAFF

J gene: TRBJ1-2
clone size: NA
D gene: TRBD1
V gene: TRBV7-9
CDR3 DNA: TGTGCCAGCAGACATTTTAGGGGGCAGGGCGGCTACACCTTC
CDR3 protein: CASRHFRGQGGYTF

J gene: TRBJ2-4
clone size: NA
D gene: TRBD2
V gene: TRBV11-2
CDR3 DNA: TGTGCCAGCAGCTCCCTGGAGCGGGGGGCCCTTGGGGCCAAAAACATTCAGTACTTC
CDR3 protein: CASSSLERGALGAKNIQYF

J gene: TRBJ1-5
clone size: NA
D gene: TRBD1
V gene: TRBV7-3
CDR3 DNA: TGTGCCAGCAGCTTAAGTGTAGGGCCAGGGGGTTTTTATAGCAATCAGCCCCAGCATTTT
CDR3 protein: CASSLSVGPGGFYSNQPQHF

J gene: TRBJ2-3
clone size: NA
D gene: NA
V gene: TRBV6-2/TRBV6-3
CDR3 DNA: TGTGTCAGCACTCACGAAGGGCGAGCCCATACGCAGTATTTT
CDR3 protein: CVSTHEGRAHTQYF

J gene: TRBJ2-5
clone size: few
D gene: TRBD2
V gene: TRBV20-1
CDR3 DNA: TGCAGTGCTGCTAGCGGGAGGGCCGGAGAGACCCAGTACTTC
CDR3 protein: CSAASGRAGETQYF

J gene: TRBJ1-1
clone size: many
D gene: NA
V gene: TRBV10-2
CDR3 DNA: TGCGCCAGCAGTGAGGTGGTTACTGAAGCTTTCTTT
CDR3 protein: CASSEVVTEAFF

J gene: TRBJ2-7
clone size: NA
D gene: TRBD2
V gene: TRBV29-1
CDR3 DNA: TGCAGCGTGGGGACTAGCGGGAGGTGGCAGTACTTC
CDR3 protein: CSVGTSGRWQYF

J gene: TRBJ2-2
clone size: many
D gene: NA
V gene: TRBV12-5
CDR3 DNA: TGTGCTAGTGGTCCTCAAGACAGAACTACCGGGGAGCTGTTTTTT
CDR3 protein: CASGPQDRTTGELFF

J gene: TRBJ2-1
clone size: NA
D gene: TRBD1
V gene: TRBV14
CDR3 DNA: TGTGCCAGCAGCCGGGGACAGGGGCGCAACAATGAGCAGTTCTTC
CDR3 protein: CASSRGQGRNNEQFF

J gene: TRBJ2-1
clone size: many
D gene: NA
V gene: TRBV7-8
CDR3 DNA: TGTGCCAGCAGCTTAGTGGGACTAGGACAGGTTTCCTACAATGAGCAGTTCTTC
CDR3 protein: CASSLVGLGQVSYNEQFF

J gene: TRBJ2-3
clone size: many
D gene: NA
V gene: TRBV20-1
CDR3 DNA: TGCAGTGCTACACCGTACAGGGAAATTATCACAGATACGCAGTATTTT
CDR3 protein: CSATPYREIITDTQYF

J gene: TRBJ2-3
clone size: few
D gene: TRBD2
V gene: TRBV12-3/TRBV12-4
CDR3 DNA: TGTGCCAGCAGTCTGCGGGAGAGCACAGATACGCAGTATTTT
CDR3 protein: CASSLRESTDTQYF

J gene: TRBJ1-1
clone size: NA
D gene: NA
V gene: TRBV14
CDR3 DNA: TGTGCCAGCAGCCAAGGCTGGGTCGAAGCTTTCTTT
CDR3 protein: CASSQGWVEAFF

J gene: TRBJ1-1
clone size: many
D gene: NA
V gene: TRBV12-5
CDR3 DNA: TGTGCTAGTGTCGGGGGCCCGGTGGGGTTGAACACTGAAGCTTTCTTT
CDR3 protein: CASVGGPVGLNTEAFF

J gene: TRBJ2-6
clone size: few
D gene: NA
V gene: TRBV6-5
CDR3 DNA: TGTGCCAGCACGTTGAATGGGGCCAACGTCCTGACTTTC
CDR3 protein: CASTLNGANVLTF

J gene: TRBJ2-4
clone size: many
D gene: TRBD1
V gene: TRBV5-1
CDR3 DNA: TGCGCCAGCAGCTTGGTGGCGGGACAGGGGCCTATTCAGTACTTC
CDR3 protein: CASSLVAGQGPIQYF

J gene: TRBJ2-7
clone size: many
D gene: NA
V gene: TRBV12-3/TRBV12-4
CDR3 DNA: TGTGCCAGCAATATCGGGCTATTCGAGCAGTACTTC
CDR3 protein: CASNIGLFEQYF

J gene: TRBJ2-5
clone size: many
D gene: TRBD2
V gene: TRBV7-9
CDR3 DNA: TGTGCCAGCAGAGAGGCAGCGGGAGGGCCCCGGGAGACCCAGTACTTC
CDR3 protein: CASREAAGGPRETQYF

J gene: TRBJ2-3
clone size: NA
D gene: NA
V gene: TRBV7-2
CDR3 DNA: TGTGCCAGCAGCTTGGAACTAGCCGGTGCAGATACGCAGTATTTT
CDR3 protein: CASSLELAGADTQYF

J gene: TRBJ1-4
clone size: NA
D gene: NA
V gene: TRBV19
CDR3 DNA: TGTGCCAGTAGTGGAGTAGATAATGAAAAACTGTTTTTT
CDR3 protein: CASSGVDNEKLFF

J gene: TRBJ1-3
clone size: NA
D gene: TRBD1
V gene: TRBV7-9
CDR3 DNA: TGTGCCAGCAGCGCACACGGGACAGCAGGAAACACCATATATTTT
CDR3 protein: CASSAHGTAGNTIYF

J gene: TRBJ1-5
clone size: few
D gene: TRBD1
V gene: TRBV6-2/TRBV6-3
CDR3 DNA: TGTGCCAGCAGTCGCATCCTGACAGGGCTAGTCCATCAGCCCCAGCATTTT
CDR3 protein: CASSRILTGLVHQPQHF

J gene: TRBJ1-2
clone size: few
D gene: TRBD1
V gene: TRBV6-4
CDR3 DNA: TGTGCCAGCAGTGCCGGGACAGGGGGCGTTTATGGCTACACCTTC
CDR3 protein: CASSAGTGGVYGYTF

J gene: TRBJ1-1
clone size: NA
D gene: TRBD1
V gene: TRBV6-5
CDR3 DNA: TGTGCCAGCAGCCAAGACAGGGTTCGCACTGAAGCTTTCTTT
CDR3 protein: CASSQDRVRTEAFF

J gene: TRBJ2-1
clone size: few
D gene: NA
V gene: TRBV20-1
CDR3 DNA: TGCAGTGCTAGAGATGGGAAGGGTAGGGTTCTGTTCTTC
CDR3 protein: CSARDGKGRVLFF

J gene: TRBJ2-3
clone size: few
D gene: TRBD2
V gene: TRBV11-2
CDR3 DNA: TGTGCCAGCAGCTTAGTCGGGACTATAGATACGCAGTATTTT
CDR3 protein: CASSLVGTIDTQYF

J gene: TRBJ2-7
clone size: NA
D gene: TRBD2
V gene: TRBV20-1
CDR3 DNA: TGCAGTGCTAGGGGTGGGGAGCGGGGGGTAAGCTCCTACGAGCAGTACTTC
CDR3 protein: CSARGGERGVSSYEQYF

J gene: TRBJ1-2
clone size: NA
D gene: TRBD1
V gene: TRBV4-3
CDR3 DNA: TGCGCCAGCAGCCAAGCCACGGGGGGCTACAGGGGAGGGTATGGCTACACCTTC
CDR3 protein: CASSQATGGYRGGYGYTF

J gene: TRBJ2-5
clone size: few
D gene: NA
V gene: TRBV11-2
CDR3 DNA: TGTGCCAGCAGCCCCCAGGGTGCGGACCAAGAGACCCAGTACTTC
CDR3 protein: CASSPQGADQETQYF

J gene: TRBJ1-2
clone size: NA
D gene: NA
V gene: TRBV14
CDR3 DNA: TGTGCCAGCAGCCAACGTTTCGGGAAATTGCACTATGGCTACACCTTC
CDR3 protein: CASSQRFGKLHYGYTF

J gene: TRBJ2-4
clone size: many
D gene: TRBD1
V gene: TRBV20-1
CDR3 DNA: TGCAGTGCTAGGGACAGGGCGACCAAAAACATTCAGTACTTC
CDR3 protein: CSARDRATKNIQYF

J gene: TRBJ2-1
clone size: NA
D gene: TRBD2
V gene: TRBV3-1
CDR3 DNA: TGTGCCAGCAGCCCACTCTCGGGAGGGGTCAATGAGCAGTTCTTC
CDR3 protein: CASSPLSGGVNEQFF

J gene: TRBJ2-7
clone size: many
D gene: NA
V gene: TRBV12-3/TRBV12-4
CDR3 DNA: TGTGCCAGCAGTGCCGGGACCACCTACGAGCAGTACTTC
CDR3 protein: CASSAGTTYEQYF

J gene: TRBJ2-3
clone size: NA
D gene: NA
V gene: TRBV20-1
CDR3 DNA: TGCAGTCCATCTTGGGGTAGTGCTAGCACAGATACGCAGTATTTT
CDR3 protein: CSPSWGSASTDTQYF

J gene: TRBJ1-2
clone size: NA
D gene: TRBD1
V gene: TRBV7-6
CDR3 DNA: TGTGCCAGCAGCCACGACAGGGACTATGGCTACACCTTC
CDR3 protein: CASSHDRDYGYTF

J gene: TRBJ2-1
clone size: NA
D gene: TRBD1
V gene: TRBV6-1
CDR3 DNA: TGTGCCAGCAGACAGGGGATTCGGGAGCAGTTCTTC
CDR3 protein: CASRQGIREQFF

J gene: TRBJ1-6
clone size: few
D gene: TRBD1
V gene: TRBV2
CDR3 DNA: TGTGCCAGCATCGGACAGGAGTCCTATAATTCACCCCTCCACTTT
CDR3 protein: CASIGQESYNSPLHF

J gene: TRBJ2-5
clone size: few
D gene: NA
V gene: TRBV11-1
CDR3 DNA: TGTGCCAGCAGCCGGGACGTTGGACAAGAGACCCAGTACTTC
CDR3 protein: CASSRDVGQETQYF

J gene: TRBJ2-1
clone size: few
D gene: TRBD2
V gene: TRBV4-2
CDR3 DNA: TGTGCCAGCAGCCAAAACCCGCCTAGCGGGGGGGCCCCTGAGCAGTTCTTC
CDR3 protein: CASSQNPPSGGAPEQFF

J gene: TRBJ1-6
clone size: few
D gene: TRBD1
V gene: TRBV5-1
CDR3 DNA: TGCGCCAGCAGCTTGGGGCTGACAGGGGAGGGATCACCCCTCCACTTT
CDR3 protein: CASSLGLTGEGSPLHF

J gene: TRBJ2-2
clone size: few
D gene: NA
V gene: TRBV9
CDR3 DNA: TGTGCCAGCAGCGTAGACAGCCCCGGGGAGCTGTTTTTT
CDR3 protein: CASSVDSPGELFF

J gene: TRBJ1-4
clone size: few
D gene: NA
V gene: TRBV25-1
CDR3 DNA: TGTGCCAGCAGGAGGGGGTCAGTCGAAAAACTGTTTTTT
CDR3 protein: CASRRGSVEKLFF

J gene: TRBJ1-3
clone size: many
D gene: NA
V gene: TRBV13
CDR3 DNA: TGTGCCAGCAGCTTTAAGGGAGCGGGAAACACCATATATTTT
CDR3 protein: CASSFKGAGNTIYF

J gene: TRBJ1-5
clone size: NA
D gene: NA
V gene: TRBV3-1
CDR3 DNA: TGTGCCAGCAGTCATAGTCGCAATCAGCCCCAGCATTTT
CDR3 protein: CASSHSRNQPQHF